This T cell receptor beta chain emerged from a study of T-cell memory formation after mild COVID-19. V shed 4 bases, J shed 4 bases, and the junction held 0 bases outside the gene matches. Germline CDR1 reads MNHNS; CDR2 reads SASEGT. This CDR3 comprises 14 residues. Using its own MiXCR run on the 5' RACE reads, TCRdb lists one record per CDR3 protein. The table records about 13,000 distinct CDR3 sequences, roughly 17% of them present only once. This TCR derives from a man aged 18 to 30 who had mild COVID-19 (a few samples of this study predate the infection). Cell type and time point are not known. The chain carries TRBV6-1 and TRBJ2-5; 13 bases align to TRBD2. Sequencing was done on a sample of PBMCs or a T cell subset sorted from them (not recorded which). The CDR3 DNA sequence: TGTGCCAGCAGTGGACTAGCGGGGGGAGAGACCCAGTACTTC. Translated: CASSGLAGGETQYF.